This is a list of T cell receptor beta chains from one sample in a study of T-cell reconstitution after alpha-beta-depleted transplantation in children. Via MiXCR, TCRdb re-called the PCR reads, giving one row per CDR3 protein. The data show 65,000 to 85,000 distinct CDR3 sequences, with approximately 10% seen just once and about 12% held by the top ten. The starting material was PBMCs, obtained before TCRalphabeta/CD19-depleted stem cell transplant. The receptors stem from a boy under 18 with acute myeloid leukemia, due to receive a stem cell transplant. The CDR3 runs from the conserved cysteine through the conserved F or W. A D gene is named only where the DNA matches it firmly. Clone sizes are given selectively: once, few, many, or a class where the clone is expanded.

size,D,V,J,CDR3,DNA
many,TRBD1,TRBV5-5,TRBJ2-4,CASSLAAGGANIQYF,TGTGCCAGCAGCTTGGCGGCAGGGGGAGCTAACATTCAGTACTTC
many,.,TRBV10-3,TRBJ1-1,CAIGAMNTEAFF,TGTGCCATCGGAGCCATGAACACTGAAGCTTTCTTT
many,TRBD1,TRBV20-1,TRBJ2-3,CSASQTGGITDTQYF,TGCAGTGCTAGCCAGACAGGGGGCATCACAGATACGCAGTATTTT
few,TRBD2,TRBV19,TRBJ2-7,CASSIALSGSGAYEQYF,TGTGCCAGTAGTATAGCGTTGAGCGGGAGCGGGGCCTACGAGCAGTACTTC
.,TRBD1,TRBV10-2,TRBJ1-6,CASSVDRGSYHF,TGCGCCAGCAGTGTCGACAGGGGATCGTACCACTTT
.,TRBD1,TRBV20-1,TRBJ2-5,CSARGQGEETQYF,TGCAGTGCTAGAGGGCAGGGGGAAGAGACCCAGTACTTC
.,.,TRBV5-1,TRBJ1-6,CASSLEMVGGNSPLHF,TGCGCCAGCAGCTTGGAAATGGTCGGGGGGAATTCACCCCTCCACTTT
few,TRBD1,TRBV6-2/TRBV6-3,TRBJ1-5,CASSYLRTGDFPSNQPQHF,TGTGCCAGCAGTTATTTGCGGACAGGGGATTTTCCGAGCAATCAGCCCCAGCATTTT
.,.,TRBV11-1,TRBJ2-3,CASSWAPGDTQYF,TGTGCCAGCAGCTGGGCCCCGGGGGATACGCAGTATTTT
many,.,TRBV7-9,TRBJ2-2,CASSLGLELFF,TGTGCCAGCAGCTTGGGTCTTGAGCTGTTTTTT
many,TRBD1,TRBV6-5,TRBJ1-3,CASRIGTAGNTIYF,TGTGCCAGCAGGATAGGGACAGCAGGAAACACCATATATTTT
.,TRBD2,TRBV6-1,TRBJ2-1,CASSLAGGPHNEQFF,TGTGCCAGCAGTCTAGCGGGAGGGCCCCACAATGAGCAGTTCTTC
many,TRBD1,TRBV29-1,TRBJ2-7,CSVSSGTGYHEQYF,TGCAGCGTTTCGAGTGGGACAGGGTACCACGAGCAGTACTTC
many,TRBD2,TRBV7-7,TRBJ2-5,CASSLGLAGETQYF,TGTGCTAGCAGCTTGGGACTAGCGGGAGAGACCCAGTACTTC
many,TRBD1,TRBV12-3/TRBV12-4,TRBJ1-1,CASRGGTGVAFF,TGTGCCAGCAGAGGGGGAACAGGGGTGGCTTTCTTT